The 6 T cell receptor beta chains below all came from one sample that was sequenced in a study of blood T cell repertoires in COVID-19 (dated by TCRdb to the early 2020s). Receptor libraries were prepared by the immunoSEQ multiplex PCR assay. Drawn from immuneACCESS, this table holds only the in-frame rearrangements with V and J called that TCRdb kept. Clones are partly lost; checked studies trace under half to an unresolved V gene and leave the rest unexplained. Here the sample has approximately 440,000 clones; about 90% occur a single time. Jointly, the top ten make up approximately 0.55% of the sample. Input material: PBMCs or T cells enriched from blood (not recorded which). These receptors were collected from a man between 18 and 35 years old who had recovered from COVID-19.

The gene calls are TRBV10-2 and TRBJ1-1, with a weak D call TRBD1 (5 bases). Trimming removed 7 bases from V and 4 bases from J, with 10 bases in between. The CDR3 spans 12 residues. The germline V gene has CDR1 WSHSY and CDR2 SAAADI. CDR3 in amino acids: CASTTGTTEAFF. The CDR3 bases are TGCGCCAGCACCACAGGAACCACTGAAGCTTTCTTT.

The chain combines TRBV6-5 with TRBJ1-2, with D possibly matching TRBD1 (5 bases). The CDR3 is 14 amino acids. V was trimmed by 3 bases and J by 0 bases, leaving 8 bases between them. Looked up from germline, CDR1 is MNHEY and CDR2 is SVGAGI. CDR3 loop: CASSYGAPNYGYTF. In DNA form, the CDR3 reads TGTGCCAGCAGTTATGGGGCTCCTAACTATGGCTACACCTTC.

The chain has TRBV9 and TRBJ1-2; D possibly corresponds to TRBD1 (6 bases). Trimming left V 3 bases short and J 5 bases short, with 14 bases between. CDR1 SGDLS and CDR2 YYNGEE come from the germline V gene. CDR3 length equals 14 residues. CDR3 region: CASSAGGGHYGYTF. The DNA of the CDR3 is TGTGCCAGCAGCGCGGGAGGGGGACATTATGGCTACACCTTC.

The V call is TRBV2, the J call TRBJ1-1, with a weak D call TRBD1 (5 bases). The CDR3 runs to 13 residues. The V and J ends lost 10 bases and 7 bases respectively, with 19 bases between them. Germline CDR1 reads SNHLY; CDR2 reads FYNNEI. The CDR3 DNA follows: TGTGCCAATAGGGGTCCAGAAGAAATTGAAGCTTTCTTT. Translated, it gives CANRGPEEIEAFF. Using reference TRBV2 and TRBJ1-1 for the parts outside the CDR3, the full variable domain is EPEVTQTPSHQVTQMGQEVILRCVPISNHLYFYWYRQILGQKVEFLVSFYNNEISEKSEIFDDQFSVERPDGSNFTLKIRSTKLEDSAMYFCANRGPEEIEAFFGQGTRLTVV.

The table lists this clone with a few counts. The chain links TRBV5-5 to TRBJ2-5; the D is unclear. The CDR3 runs to 14 residues. Germline V gene sequence: CDR1 SGHKS, CDR2 YYEKEE (reference sequence). Trimming stripped 4 bases from V and 1 base from J, with 11 bases between. DNA for the CDR3: TGTGCCAGCAGCACCGAGGAGATCCAAGAGACCCAGTACTTC. Translated: CASSTEEIQETQYF.

The rearrangement links TRBV30 to TRBJ2-7; TRBD1 matches 8 bases. The CDR3 is 13 amino acids. Losses at the gene ends were 5 bases for V and 6 bases for J; bases not matched to a gene: 9. The germline CDR1 and CDR2 sequences are GTSNPN and SVGIG (reference sequence). CDR3 coding DNA: TGTGCCTGGGGTAGACAGGGGTTTGGCGAGCAGTACTTC. It codes for CAWGRQGFGEQYF.